The next 12 T cell receptor beta chains were all read from a single sample in a study of spatial heterogeneity in lung cancer. This sample's time point: sample taken at primary tumor resection. Each CDR3 protein is one row after TCRdb ran MiXCR on the 5' RACE reads. The sample shows some 5,400 distinct CDR3 sequences, about 3.9% of them seen only once. The specimen was normal lung tissue next to the tumor, collected at surgery. These receptors all stem from a male donor with early-stage non-small cell lung cancer.

This clonotype was observed many times. This may arise from a read error, as a much more abundant clone is one base away. The chain recombines TRBV5-1 with TRBJ1-2; TRBD1 might be the D (5 bases). This CDR3 spans 15 amino acids. Deletions cut 4 bases from V and 6 bases from J, with 19 bases between. CDR1 SGHRS and CDR2 YFSETQ come from the germline V gene. Here the CDR3 reads CASSLRGSRGDGYTF. CDR3 bases: TGCGCCAGCAGCCTCCGGGGCTCCAGAGGAGATGGCTACACCTTC.

This clonotype came up many times. The CDR3 DNA reads TGTGCCAGCAGTGAAGAAAATACGCAGGGGGGGCGACGCCTTCCTGGAGCCAACTATGGCTACACCTTC. It specifies CASSEENTQGGRRLPGANYGYTF. V and J are TRBV6-1 and TRBJ1-2; TRBD1 agrees at 7 bases. V shed 1 base, J shed 2 bases, and the junction held 28 bases outside the gene matches. The germline gives CDR1 MNHNS, CDR2 SASEGT. CDR3 length: 23 amino acids.

This clonotype was counted between two and nine times. The V and J genes are TRBV7-2 and TRBJ2-7; weak D call: TRBD1 (6 bases). There are 14 residues in the CDR3. The V gene's germline CDR1 is SGHTA and CDR2 FQGNSA. V gave up 7 bases and J gave up 2 bases, with 15 bases separating them. CDR3 nucleotides: TGTGCCAGCACCCCGGAGACAGGTACCTACGAGCAGTACTTC. The encoded protein is CASTPETGTYEQYF.

This clonotype was seen a few times. This sequence joins TRBV3-1 and TRBJ2-3, with D unclear. Trimming pared 4 bases from V and 2 bases from J, leaving 16 bases between. Germline assignment: CDR1 LGHDT and CDR2 YNNKEL (reference sequence). This CDR3 comprises 16 residues. The chain's CDR3 is CASSRPVGGVTDTQYF. In DNA form, the CDR3 reads TGTGCCAGCAGCCGGCCCGTCGGCGGAGTCACAGATACGCAGTATTTT.

This clonotype was detected many times. The rearrangement links TRBV7-9 to TRBJ2-7; perhaps TRBD2 as D (6 bases). The CDR3 totals 17 residues. Trimming pared 3 bases from V and 3 bases from J, leaving 21 bases between. Germline V lookup: CDR1 SEHNR, CDR2 FQNEAQ (reference sequence). The CDR3 coding sequence is TGTGCCAGCAGCTTCGGCTTCTTGCGGGATTCGGGCTACGAGCAGTACTTC. Protein product: CASSFGFLRDSGYEQYF.

The chain carries TRBV7-9 and TRBJ2-3, with 13 nucleotides matching TRBD2. CDR1 is SEHNR and CDR2 is FQNEAQ in the germline V gene (reference sequence). V dropped 6 bases and J dropped 6; count of bases not matched to a gene: 6. The length of the CDR3 is 15 residues. This CDR3 reads CASRSGLAGVDTQYF. In DNA form, the CDR3 reads TGTGCCAGCAGGTCCGGACTAGCGGGAGTGGATACGCAGTATTTT.

By frequency in the sample, this clonotype is medium-sized (0.01 to 0.1%). This chain joins TRBV20-1 and TRBJ2-7, with 7 bases lining up with TRBD1. Germline V gene data show CDR1 as DFQATT and CDR2 as SNEGSKA (reference sequence). The CDR3 runs to 11 residues. Germline trimming cut 6 bases from V and 6 bases from J; bases unmatched to any gene: 5. The CDR3 DNA sequence: TGCAGTGCGCAGACAGGGTTCGAGCAGTACTTC. This codes for CSAQTGFEQYF.

By share of the sample, this clonotype is medium-sized. The rearrangement joins TRBV12-3 or TRBV12-4 to TRBJ1-1; D is undetermined. CDR3 length: 15 amino acids. V lost 8 bases, J lost 2 bases, and 18 bases lay in between. The chain's CDR3 is CASLQADRLNTEAFF. Written as DNA, the CDR3 is TGTGCCAGCTTGCAGGCAGATCGACTCAACACTGAAGCTTTCTTT.

The V gene is TRBV7-2, the J gene TRBJ1-2; TRBD1 agrees at 9 bases. Germline loops: CDR1 SGHTA, CDR2 FQGNSA. The CDR3 is 15 amino acids. J lost 5 bases, V lost 4 bases, and 8 bases had no gene match. The CDR3 here is CASSSDGTGIYGYTF. The CDR3 nucleotides read TGTGCCAGCAGCTCCGATGGGACAGGGATATATGGCTACACCTTC.

In its sample, this clonotype was seen many times. This chain connects TRBV5-5 to TRBJ1-1, with unresolved D. The V end lost 5 bases, the J end lost 0 bases, and 11 bases lay between the germline ends. Germline V gene data show CDR1 as SGHKS and CDR2 as YYEKEE (reference sequence). The CDR3 sequence is 14 residues long. The CDR3 DNA is TGTGCCAGCAGGATGGATCGTCTGAACACTGAAGCTTTCTTT. Encoded protein: CASRMDRLNTEAFF.

This clonotype occurred many times. The chain carries TRBV5-4 and TRBJ2-5; no reliable D call. Germline V CDR1 and CDR2: SGHNT, YYREEE (reference sequence). V was trimmed by 4 bases and J by 5 bases, leaving 12 bases between them. CDR3 length: 13 residues. CDR3 nucleotides: TGTGCCAGCAGCCCTCTACCGGCGGAGACCCAGTACTTC. This sequence encodes CASSPLPAETQYF.

This clonotype rates as medium-sized. The chain couples TRBV20-1 to TRBJ2-1; tentative D call: TRBD2 (6 bases). The CDR3 is made up of 16 amino acids. Germline V gene data show CDR1 as DFQATT and CDR2 as SNEGSKA (reference sequence). V was shortened by 3 bases and J by 7 bases, with 22 bases between the two germline ends. The CDR3 region has the DNA TGCAGTGCTAGCCTCCCCGGGCTAGCGTTTTTGAATGAGCAGTTCTTC. This encodes CSASLPGLAFLNEQFF.